A single sample gave rise to the 26 T cell receptor beta chains below, sequenced in a study of T cells in Graves' hyperthyroidism and ophthalmopathy (dated by TCRdb to the late 2010s). Libraries came from multiplex PCR. Instrument used: Illumina HiSeq 2000. Amplification of TCR beta CDR3 regions was carried out from RNA transcripts. The first round of RT-PCR for the TCR CDR3 was performed with the HTBI primer set and the Qiagen OneStep RT-PCR kit. Starting from the raw public reads, TCRdb applied fastp trimming at Q25, assembled clones with MiXCR and retained in-frame beta chains. Each CDR3 protein appears once, grouped with its most common genes and DNA. The sample records about 700,000 distinct CDR3 sequences, 14% of which are singletons. The ten largest clones take up roughly 10% of the sample. The specimen was blood. The receptor set was obtained from a woman under 30 with Graves' hyperthyroidism.

This clonotype was picked up a small number of times. V and J are TRBV7-9 and TRBJ2-1, with no clear D. Germline V gene sequence: CDR1 SEHNR, CDR2 FQNEAQ (reference sequence). Trimming took 4 bases from V and 4 from J, leaving 11 bases between them. CDR3 length equals 14 residues. The CDR3 region has the DNA TGTGCCAGCAGCTCAATGGGCTCTTACAATGAGCAGTTCTTC. It specifies CASSSMGSYNEQFF. Based on the CDR3 plus reference TRBV7-9 and TRBJ2-1, the full variable domain is DTGVSQNPRHKITKRGQNVTFRCDPISEHNRLYWYRQTLGQGPEFLTYFQNEAQLEKSRLLSDRFSAERPKGSFSTLEIQRTEQGDSAMYLCASSSMGSYNEQFFGPGTRLTVL.

The chain joins TRBV20-1 to TRBJ2-2; 10 bases align to TRBD2. Trimming took 6 bases from V and 6 from J; bases not matched to a gene: 10. CDR1 DFQATT and CDR2 SNEGSKA come from the germline V gene (reference sequence). The CDR3 consists of 15 residues. This CDR3 reads CSAHQAGGPSGELFF. CDR3 nucleotides: TGCAGTGCACATCAAGCGGGAGGGCCCTCCGGGGAGCTGTTTTTT.

This clonotype was found a few times. The gene calls are TRBV7-9 and TRBJ2-1; D not certain. V lost 3 bases, J lost 5 bases, and 8 bases lay in between. Germline CDR1 and CDR2: SEHNR and FQNEAQ (reference sequence). This CDR3 is 13 amino acids long. Here the CDR3 reads CASSFNYHNEQFF. In DNA form, the CDR3 reads TGTGCCAGCAGCTTTAACTACCACAATGAGCAGTTCTTC.

The gene calls are TRBV30 and TRBJ2-2; the D gene is possibly TRBD2 (6 bases). With 0 bases removed from V and 6 bases from J, the gap between germline ends came to 14 bases. CDR1 and CDR2 (germline): GTSNPN, SVGIG (reference sequence). This CDR3 is built from 15 residues. CDR3 residues: CAWSVISTRAGELFF. CDR3 bases: TGTGCCTGGAGTGTAATATCGACTAGGGCCGGGGAGCTGTTTTTT.

The genes are TRBV10-2 and TRBJ2-3; 9 positions agree with TRBD2. CDR3 length: 17 amino acids. CDR1 and CDR2 from the germline V gene are WSHSY and SAAADI. The junction had 10 bases not matched to a gene; V was cut back by 3 bases and J by 3 bases. For the CDR3, the DNA is TGCGCCAGCAGTGAAAGGGGAATAGCGGGAGTGACAGATACGCAGTATTTT. Its translation: CASSERGIAGVTDTQYF.

The chain combines TRBV5-6 with TRBJ2-1, with TRBD2 matching over 14 bases. This CDR3 spans 18 amino acids. J gave up 4 bases and V 4 bases, and 10 bases lay outside the gene matches. Germline CDR1 is SGHDT and CDR2 is YYEEEE. The CDR3, as DNA: TGTGCCAGCAGCCCGGGACTAGCGGGAGAAAGAGGGTACAATGAGCAGTTCTTC. It encodes CASSPGLAGERGYNEQFF.

This clonotype occurred many times. J is TRBJ2-1 and V is TRBV11-2; possibly TRBD1 for D (6 bases). The CDR3 contains 16 residues. The V gene's germline CDR1 is SGHAT and CDR2 FQNNGV. The ends were cut back, 4 bases at V and 4 bases at J, with 17 bases in the middle. The CDR3 here is CASSSPRKQGYNEQFF. Written as DNA, the CDR3 is TGTGCCAGCAGCTCACCAAGGAAACAGGGTTACAATGAGCAGTTCTTC. The full variable domain, its missing parts supplied by reference TRBV11-2 and TRBJ2-1, is EAGVAQSPRYKIIEKRQSVAFWCNPISGHATLYWYQQILGQGPKLLIQFQNNGVVDDSQLPKDRFSAERLKGVDSTLKIQPAKLEDSAVYLCASSSPRKQGYNEQFFGPGTRLTVL.

This clonotype was detected ten times or more. The chain uses TRBV2 and TRBJ2-1; possibly TRBD1 for D (5 bases). Germline V gene lookup returns CDR1 SNHLY and CDR2 FYNNEI. V dropped 2 bases and J dropped 1 base, with 15 bases sitting between them. The CDR3 totals 17 residues. This chain's CDR3 is CASSERAGPSSYNEQFF. CDR3 DNA: TGTGCCAGCAGTGAAAGGGCAGGGCCCTCTTCCTACAATGAGCAGTTCTTC.

This clonotype has a count of ten or more. The chain recombines TRBV2 with TRBJ2-5, with 7 bases lining up with TRBD1. The germline CDR1 and CDR2 sequences are SNHLY and FYNNEI. CDR3 length equals 14 residues. With V trimmed by 3 bases and J by 3 bases, 4 bases remained unmatched. CDR3 region: CASSDFGQEETQYF. CDR3 coding DNA: TGTGCCAGCAGTGATTTCGGACAGGAAGAGACCCAGTACTTC.

The chain carries TRBV7-9 and TRBJ2-3; 9 bases are a match to TRBD2. The ends lost 1 base at V and 8 bases at J; junction bases unmatched: 4. Looked up from germline, CDR1 is SEHNR and CDR2 is FQNEAQ (reference sequence). This CDR3 comprises 14 residues. The CDR3 DNA reads TGTGCCAGCAGCTTAGATGTACTAGCGGGTACGCAGTATTTT. It translates to CASSLDVLAGTQYF.

The gene calls are TRBV7-9 and TRBJ1-5, with D perhaps matching TRBD1 (5 bases). V was trimmed by 3 bases and J by 0 bases, leaving 9 bases between them. CDR3 length equals 15 residues. Germline assignment: CDR1 SEHNR and CDR2 FQNEAQ (reference sequence). The DNA of the CDR3 is TGTGCCAGCAGCTTTGGGGGTTATAGCAATCAGCCCCAGCATTTT. Amino acid sequence: CASSFGGYSNQPQHF.

Ten or more counts support this clonotype. In nucleotides, the CDR3 is TGTGCCAGCGCCCTCGCAGGGGGCATGGGCAATCAGCCCCAGCATTTT. It specifies CASALAGGMGNQPQHF. The chain links TRBV6-1 to TRBJ1-5; TRBD1 aligns across 8 bases. Germline CDR1 reads MNHNS; CDR2 reads SASEGT. The length of the CDR3 is 16 residues. V gave up 8 bases and J gave up 2 bases; unmatched junction bases: 11.

This clonotype was observed many times. The chain uses TRBV11-1 and TRBJ2-7, with D perhaps matching TRBD1 or TRBD2 (5 bases each). V lost 7 bases and J 1 base, leaving 17 bases between the germline ends. Germline V gene sequence: CDR1 SGHAT, CDR2 FQDESV (reference sequence). The CDR3 runs 15 residues. The CDR3 region is CASTKGLAASYEQYF. CDR3 nucleotide sequence: TGTGCCAGCACTAAGGGGCTAGCTGCATCCTACGAGCAGTACTTC.

The chain carries TRBV7-8 and TRBJ2-1; 11 bases align to TRBD2. The CDR3 has 15 residues. Looked up from germline, CDR1 is SGHVS and CDR2 is FQNEAQ. Unmatched junction bases numbered 7, after V lost 5 bases and J lost 7 bases. The CDR3 region is CASSPGTSGLNEQFF. CDR3 bases: TGTGCCAGCAGCCCCGGGACTAGCGGTCTAAATGAGCAGTTCTTC.

This clonotype was observed at least ten times. This chain joins TRBV7-2 and TRBJ2-1; tentatively, D is TRBD2 (6 bases). CDR3 length: 13 residues. V was pared by 0 bases and J by 7 bases, with 7 bases between. In germline, CDR1 is SGHTA, CDR2 FQGNSA. CDR3 in DNA: TGTGCCAGCAGCTTAGCTCGGGAGAATGAGCAGTTCTTC. Residues: CASSLARENEQFF.

In this sample, this clonotype turned up many times. This chain's CDR3 is CASCRGSSLNYGYTF. CDR3 nucleotides: TGTGCCAGCTGCAGGGGCTCTAGCCTAAACTATGGCTACACCTTC. V usage is TRBV6-1 and J usage is TRBJ1-2; maybe TRBD1 (6 bases). Germline CDR1 and CDR2: MNHNS and SASEGT. The CDR3 runs 15 residues. Trimming left V 8 bases short and J 2 bases short, with 18 bases between.

The V gene is TRBV19, the J gene TRBJ2-5, with D perhaps matching TRBD2 (6 bases). V lost 6 bases and J 3 bases, leaving 17 bases between the germline ends. CDR1 LNHDA and CDR2 SQIVND come from the germline V gene (reference sequence). This CDR3 has 15 amino acids. CDR3 sequence (DNA): TGTGCCAGTAGCCGATTCGGGCGGGATAAAGAGACCCAGTACTTC. Its protein product is CASSRFGRDKETQYF.

The rearrangement uses TRBV7-3 and TRBJ2-2; 10 bases are shared with TRBD2. V was clipped by 6 bases and J by 6 bases; unmatched bases: 7. Germline V gene lookup returns CDR1 SGHTA and CDR2 FQGTGA. This CDR3 comprises 15 residues. The CDR3 DNA is TGTGCCAGCAGTAGAAGCGGGAGGGGATCCGGGGAGCTGTTTTTT. Translated, it gives CASSRSGRGSGELFF.

This clonotype was counted many times. The DNA for the CDR3 is TGTGCCAGCAGCCTGGGACTGCTCTACGAGCAGTACTTC. Its protein is CASSLGLLYEQYF. This chain uses TRBV7-9 with TRBJ2-7; D might be TRBD2 (6 bases). Germline V gene lookup returns CDR1 SEHNR and CDR2 FQNEAQ (reference sequence). V lost 5 bases to trimming and J lost 3 bases, with 11 bases between them. The CDR3 extends over 13 amino acids.

This clonotype was picked up many times. The chain links TRBV7-3 to TRBJ2-1, with TRBD2 matching 7 bases. Germline V gene sequence: CDR1 SGHTA, CDR2 FQGTGA. This CDR3 region has 15 residues. With 0 bases clipped from V and 8 bases from J, the junction kept 7 bases outside the gene matches. CDR3 in DNA: TGTGCCAGCAGCTTAACAGCTAGCGGACGATATGAGCAGTTCTTC. This gives the protein CASSLTASGRYEQFF.

This clonotype occurred many times. The J gene is TRBJ2-1, the V gene TRBV13; 12 bases match TRBD1. Germline V lookup: CDR1 PRHDT, CDR2 FYEKMQ (reference sequence). This CDR3 is built from 13 residues. J was trimmed by 6 bases and V by 11 bases; bases with no gene match: 5. The CDR3 reads CAVGTGGFNEQFF. The CDR3 coding sequence is TGTGCCGTAGGGACAGGGGGCTTCAATGAGCAGTTCTTC.

The CDR3 here is CASSVVPGSSYNEQFF. The CDR3 DNA reads as TGTGCCAGCAGCGTAGTTCCAGGGAGCTCCTACAATGAGCAGTTCTTC. The chain couples TRBV9 to TRBJ2-1, with D perhaps assigned TRBD1 or TRBD2 (5 bases each). The CDR3 contains 16 residues. Germline CDR1 is SGDLS and CDR2 is YYNGEE. V was shortened by 0 bases and J by 0 bases, with 10 bases between the two germline ends.

The chain carries TRBV24-1 and TRBJ2-3; 8 bases are a match to TRBD2. J gave up 6 bases and V 3 bases, and 7 bases lay outside the gene matches. The CDR3 length is 15 residues. Germline V gives CDR1 KGHDR, CDR2 SFDVKD. Here the CDR3 reads CATSDPGTSVDTQYF. CDR3 bases: TGTGCCACCAGTGATCCCGGGACTAGTGTGGATACGCAGTATTTT.

The sample holds many counts of this clonotype. The genes are TRBV20-1 and TRBJ2-3; TRBD2 aligns across 8 bases. Per the germline V gene, CDR1 is DFQATT and CDR2 is SNEGSKA (reference sequence). V dropped 3 bases and J dropped 4; count of bases not matched to a gene: 6. CDR3 length: 14 amino acids. The CDR3 protein is CSASSPSGSDTQYF. The CDR3 region has the DNA TGCAGTGCTAGTTCGCCTAGCGGGTCAGATACGCAGTATTTT.

In its sample, this clonotype was seen many times. This chain links TRBV2 with TRBJ1-2; TRBD1 aligns across 11 bases. The germline CDR1 and CDR2 sequences are SNHLY and FYNNEI. CDR3 size: 15 residues. Losses at the gene ends were 5 bases for V and 8 bases for J; bases not matched to a gene: 10. The CDR3 loop is CASSLNGQGANGYTF. The CDR3 region has the DNA TGTGCCAGCAGTCTTAACGGACAGGGGGCGAACGGCTACACCTTC.

The rearrangement links TRBV3-1 to TRBJ2-5; D possibly matches TRBD1 or TRBD2 (5 bases each). CDR1 is LGHDT, CDR2 YNNKEL, per germline (reference sequence). V lost 0 bases and J 5 bases, leaving 19 bases between the germline ends. The CDR3 consists of 17 residues. CDR3 region: CASSQDPRMGDGETQYF. For the CDR3, the DNA is TGTGCCAGCAGCCAAGATCCTAGAATGGGGGACGGGGAGACCCAGTACTTC.